This T cell receptor (beta chain) was sequenced in a study of early T cells in non-severe SARS-CoV-2 infection. The wider study: Bulk RNA isolated from unsorted whole blood underwent sequencing; chains were not paired.

Per germline, CDR1 KGHDR and CDR2 SFDVKD. This CDR3 is 16 amino acids long. The V end lost 4 bases, the J end lost 0 bases, and 13 bases lay between the germline ends. Each single cDNA molecule received a unique molecular identifier. TCRdb reprocessed the 5' RACE reads via MiXCR and lists one record per CDR3 protein. Seen here are about 76,000 distinct CDR3 sequences, roughly a sixth observed once, and the top ten hold 12%. The table lists this clonotype with a few counts. V and J are TRBV24-1 and TRBJ2-3, with no clear D. Material for sequencing was whole blood. This sequence was found in an adult who was a healthcare worker with PCR-confirmed SARS-CoV-2 infection or an uninfected control (not recorded which). CDR3 DNA: TGTGCCACCAGTGACACTCTAAAAACGAGCACAGATACGCAGTATTTT. Protein sequence: CATSDTLKTSTDTQYF.